The entry below gives a single TCR beta chain sequence along with its context. Its antigen target is currently unknown. Base qualities are not at hand, and no much larger clone is one base apart. All diabetic patients met standard classification criteria for type 1 or type 2 diabetes, with glucose and C-peptide assessed by WHO-recommended methods. Donors were excluded if they had other autoimmune diseases or infections within the previous four weeks. From each participant, approximately 10 milliliters of peripheral blood were collected. LymphoPrep density separation was used to isolate PBMCs. This specimen comes from a study of type 1 and type 2 diabetes patients listed by TCRdb under 2016. For the wider study: Under 10 type 1 diabetes patients, four type 2 diabetes patients and six nondiabetic controls were recruited in China to form the cohort. In the study, high-throughput sequencing was used to profile TCRbeta repertoires so that type 1 diabetes, type 2 diabetes and nondiabetic individuals could be compared. V gene usage was similar between 20-cycle and approximately 27-cycle amplification, suggesting similar primer efficiencies and random PCR bias. Throughout the study, CD4 or CD8 MicroBeads on MACS columns were used to positively select CD4+ and CD8+ T cells from PBMCs. Type 2 diabetes patients were included as a disease comparison group for the type 1 diabetes patients. Paired-end sequencing of TCRbeta libraries was performed on Illumina HiSeq 2000 or MiSeq instruments. Altogether, roughly 20 million paired-end reads were produced across the whole study. Results the study describes overall, beyond this receptor: Only a limited number of T2D and control samples were sequenced, so some T1D-only HECs might also appear in more T2D or control samples. Age and gender were not matched between study groups, possibly biasing interpretation. Type 2 diabetes patients had few highly-expanded CD4+ clones (median one), and those clones made up a median approximately 4% of reads. In both CD4+ and CD8+ T cells, type 2 diabetes repertoires were highly diverse, with diversity significantly greater than that of type 1 diabetes repertoires. Highly correlated V and J gene usage patterns were observed for type 2 diabetes and control samples, with an average of around 0.97 between samples.

The sequencer was an Illumina MiSeq. For TCRbeta CDR3 amplification, the template was genomic DNA taken from the sorted T cell subsets. Multiplex PCR with 30 forward and 13 reverse primers amplified the TCRbeta CDR3 region. After the PCR products were purified with AMPure XP beads, a second PCR of roughly 26 cycles was run to add indices and adaptors. Libraries were gel-purified using the QIAquick Gel Extraction Kit before sequencing. As for the authors' bioinformatics: FLASH was used to merge paired-end reads, and IgBLAST was used to align the merged reads to IMGT V, D and J germline references. Reads with below 70% alignment identity to germline references were discarded, and about 11,000,000 reads were retained study-wide. CDR3 boundaries, reading frame and productivity were assigned according to IMGT definitions. Highly-expanded clones were defined as clones making up 1% or more of reads, and normalized Shannon entropy was used to measure diversity. Unpaired two-tailed t-tests were used to test for differences in Shannon entropy between groups. TCRdb trimmed the raw reads at Q25, called clones with MiXCR and kept productive beta chains. Every distinct CDR3 protein forms one entry, paired with its most common genes and DNA. The V and J calls come from TCRdb's annotation, not from the publication. The sample table contains fewer than 350,000 distinct CDR3 sequences; only one count was recorded for roughly 50% of them. The ten largest clonotypes hold approximately 15% of the sample.

The V and J ends are trimmed by 3 bases and 4 bases, leaving 8 bases between them. The CDR3 numbers 13 residues from cysteine through phenylalanine. The DNA shown is the 39-base CDR3, in frame from base 1. The sequence was collected from a young man with type 2 diabetes. Here the chain combines TRBV12-3 or TRBV12-4 and TRBJ2-3, with a weak D call of TRBD2 (5 bases match). The sequenced sample was peripheral blood mononuclear cells (PBMCs). The DNA is TGTGCCAGCAGTTTTCTAGCCCCAGATACGCAGTATTTT. Translated, it gives CASSFLAPDTQYF.